These 18 T cell receptor beta chains were sequenced from one sample in a study of blood T cell repertoires in COVID-19. Assay: immunoSEQ multiplex PCR; the TCRdb copy retains only in-frame clones and omits some. The profile shows around 270,000 clones, 85% to 90% of them singletons. The sequenced sample consisted of peripheral blood. Receptors were obtained from a man aged 35 to 55 with acute or convalescent COVID-19.

Concerning this clone: This sample includes further DNA sequences coding for the same CDR3. This chain joins TRBV5-1 and TRBJ1-2, with 7 positions matching TRBD1. Germline V CDR1 and CDR2: SGHRS, YFSETQ. This CDR3 is built from 12 residues. V was clipped by 2 bases and J by 6 bases; unmatched bases: 1. DNA of the CDR3: TGCGCCAGCAGCTTAGGACAGGATGGCTACACCTTC. Protein sequence: CASSLGQDGYTF.

The genes are TRBV10-1 and TRBJ2-3, with 7 bases fitting TRBD1. V shed 6 bases, J shed 4 bases, and the junction held 7 bases outside the gene matches. CDR1 is WNHNN, CDR2 SYGVQD, per germline (reference sequence). The CDR3 length is 14 residues. CDR3: CASSRDSPPDTQYF. The CDR3 DNA follows: TGCGCCAGCAGCCGGGACAGTCCCCCAGATACGCAGTATTTT.

The chain couples TRBV6-5 to TRBJ2-1; 8 nucleotides line up with TRBD1. With V trimmed by 5 bases and J by 6 bases, 6 bases remained unmatched. Looked up from germline, CDR1 is MNHEY and CDR2 is SVGAGI. The length of the CDR3 is 14 residues. CDR3 nucleotides: TGTGCCAGCAGTCCGGGACAGGTAACCAATGAGCAGTTCTTC. This sequence encodes CASSPGQVTNEQFF.

The rearrangement uses TRBV5-4 and TRBJ2-7, with a weak D call TRBD2 (5 bases). The germline V and J ends were trimmed by 0 bases and 5 bases, with 12 bases remaining between them. Per germline, CDR1 SGHNT and CDR2 YYREEE (reference sequence). This CDR3 has 14 residues. The CDR3 DNA reads as TGTGCCAGCAGCTTGGGCAGGAAGGAGGACGAGCAGTACTTC. Translating it yields CASSLGRKEDEQYF.

This clone has only one observation. The chain uses TRBV4-2 and TRBJ1-5; a weak D match, TRBD1 (6 bases). The CDR3 covers 15 residues. V lost 5 bases to trimming and J lost 2 bases, with 13 bases between them. Germline CDR1 LGHNA, CDR2 YNFKEQ. This CDR3 reads CASSLVRQGNQPQHF. The CDR3 DNA reads as TGTGCCAGCAGCTTAGTAAGACAGGGCAATCAGCCCCAGCATTTT.

This rearrangement joins TRBV2 to TRBJ1-2; D uncertain. CDR3 length: 16 amino acids. V was trimmed by 7 bases and J by 1 base, leaving 19 bases between them. Germline V gene sequence: CDR1 SNHLY, CDR2 FYNNEI. The CDR3 DNA sequence: TGTGCCAGCATGGGCCCCTCTACGGGATTTAACTATGGCTACACCTTC. Protein product: CASMGPSTGFNYGYTF. The full variable domain, rest sourced from reference TRBV2 and TRBJ1-2, is EPEVTQTPSHQVTQMGQEVILRCVPISNHLYFYWYRQILGQKVEFLVSFYNNEISEKSEIFDDQFSVERPDGSNFTLKIRSTKLEDSAMYFCASMGPSTGFNYGYTFGSGTRLTVV.

V usage is TRBV30 and J usage is TRBJ2-7; a possible D gene is TRBD2 (7 bases). This CDR3 contains 14 residues. Germline lookup yields CDR1 GTSNPN and CDR2 SVGIG (reference sequence). V lost 2 bases and J 0 bases, leaving 11 bases between the germline ends. CDR3 region: CAWSLGGGSYEQYF. CDR3 DNA: TGTGCCTGGAGTCTAGGGGGGGGCTCCTACGAGCAGTACTTC.

The genes are TRBV2 and TRBJ1-1; D remains ambiguous. The V end was cut by 7 bases, the J end by 3 bases, with 9 bases between. CDR1 SNHLY and CDR2 FYNNEI come from the germline V gene. The CDR3 covers 12 residues. The CDR3 nucleotides are TGTGCCAGCAAGGTTCAGGACACTGAAGCTTTCTTT. Translating gives CASKVQDTEAFF.

This sequence joins TRBV6-5 and TRBJ2-7, with D possibly TRBD2 on 7 matching bases. The germline gives CDR1 MNHEY, CDR2 SVGAGI. Trimming pared 6 bases from V and 1 base from J, leaving 16 bases between. CDR3 length: 15 amino acids. CDR3 protein: CASRGGLYPSYEQYF. The DNA of the CDR3 is TGTGCCAGCAGGGGGGGGCTTTACCCTTCCTACGAGCAGTACTTC.

This clone was counted a few times. The rearrangement links TRBV20-1 to TRBJ2-1; D might be TRBD2 (5 bases). In germline, CDR1 is DFQATT, CDR2 SNEGSKA (reference sequence). The CDR3 totals 14 residues. Trimming removed 3 bases at V and 0 bases at J, with 9 bases between. The CDR3 nucleotides are TGCAGTGCTAGTCGCCGGGGCTCCTACAATGAGCAGTTCTTC. Its translation: CSASRRGSYNEQFF.

The gene calls are TRBV14 and TRBJ1-3, with D perhaps TRBD1 (6 bases). Trimming cost V 4 bases and J 1 base, with 20 bases left between them. Germline V gene sequence: CDR1 SGHDN, CDR2 FVKESK. The CDR3 runs to 18 residues. For the CDR3, the DNA is TGTGCCAGCAGCCGGGGGGGCCTTAAAACGAGGTCTGGAAACACCATATATTTT. The encoded protein is CASSRGGLKTRSGNTIYF.

The chain combines TRBV19 with TRBJ1-5; TRBD1 agrees at 7 bases. The CDR3 is 13 residues long. Germline V gene lookup returns CDR1 LNHDA and CDR2 SQIVND (reference sequence). V gave up 9 bases and J gave up 2 bases; unmatched junction bases: 4. This chain's CDR3 is CASLDRGNQPQHF. The CDR3 DNA sequence: TGTGCCAGCCTAGACAGGGGCAATCAGCCCCAGCATTTT.

This chain connects TRBV28 to TRBJ1-2, with D hard to call. Trimming left V 6 bases short and J 0 bases short, with 5 bases between. Per the germline V gene, CDR1 is MDHEN and CDR2 is SYDVKM. The CDR3 totals 12 residues. The CDR3 is CASRTPNYGYTF. CDR3 coding DNA: TGTGCCAGCAGGACACCTAACTATGGCTACACCTTC.

This clone has just one count. Written as DNA, the CDR3 is TGCAGTGCTAGTACGGAGGACGGTCAGCCCCAGCATTTT. Protein sequence: CSASTEDGQPQHF. The chain joins TRBV20-1 to TRBJ1-5; no clear D gene. This CDR3 has 13 residues. With 3 bases removed from V and 6 bases from J, the gap between germline ends came to 12 bases. The germline gives CDR1 DFQATT, CDR2 SNEGSKA (reference sequence).

The chain links TRBV10-2 to TRBJ2-3; possibly TRBD2 for D (5 bases). Germline-derived CDR1 and CDR2 are WSHSY and SAAADI. Trimming took 3 bases from V and 2 from J, leaving 9 bases between them. CDR3 length: 14 residues. The CDR3 loop is CASSERGPTDTQYF. The CDR3 bases are TGCGCCAGCAGTGAAAGAGGGCCCACAGATACGCAGTATTTT.

With regard to this clone: Distinct nucleotide sequences in the sample also encode this CDR3. The chain links TRBV24-1 to TRBJ1-1; a weak D match, TRBD1 (5 bases). V lost 1 base, J lost 7 bases, and 6 bases lay in between. The CDR3 consists of 12 residues. CDR1 is KGHDR and CDR2 is SFDVKD in the germline V gene. The chain's CDR3 is CATSDFRGEAFF. CDR3 sequence (DNA): TGTGCCACCAGTGATTTTAGGGGTGAAGCTTTCTTT.

The J gene is TRBJ1-2, the V gene TRBV5-1; 8 bases match TRBD1. The CDR3 extends over 18 amino acids. CDR1 and CDR2 from the germline V gene are SGHRS and YFSETQ. J lost 2 bases, V lost 4 bases, and 16 bases had no gene match. CDR3 loop: CASSPRKGQGPTNYGYTF. CDR3 in DNA: TGCGCCAGCAGCCCCCGAAAAGGACAGGGACCCACGAACTATGGCTACACCTTC.

The CDR3 coding sequence is TGTGCCAGCAGCCAGGGGGACATTTATTCACCCCTCCACTTT. It translates to CASSQGDIYSPLHF. The V and J genes are TRBV6-5 and TRBJ1-6; 7 bases line up with TRBD1. Germline CDR1 and CDR2: MNHEY and SVGAGI. The CDR3 is 14 amino acids. The J segment lost 8 bases and the V segment lost 6 bases, leaving 7 bases of the junction unmatched.